The sample holds a few counts of the clone carrying this TCR beta chain. The sample originates from a study of CD8 T cells in ankylosing spondylitis. TCRdb used MiXCR to reprocess the 5' RACE reads, holding one entry per CDR3 protein. The repertoire includes about 310,000 distinct CDR3 sequences, around 21% of them detected once, and around 3.2% sits in the top ten. Germline V CDR1 and CDR2: SGDLS, YYNGEE. The CDR3 sequence is 15 residues long. Trimming cost V 3 bases and J 3 bases, with 13 bases left between them. The rearrangement uses TRBV9 and TRBJ2-1, with D unresolved. Sequencing used blood, either unsorted or a sorted T cell fraction (not recorded which). The sequence came from a female donor with ankylosing spondylitis or in good health (not recorded which). CDR3 sequence: CASSAPGPLYNEQFF. The CDR3 DNA follows: TGTGCCAGCAGCGCCCCCGGGCCCCTCTACAATGAGCAGTTCTTC.